The 18 T cell receptor beta chains given below trace back to one sample, sequenced in a study of T cells in Graves' hyperthyroidism and ophthalmopathy. The source material, RNA transcripts, was used to amplify TCR beta CDR3 regions. The HTBI set primed first-round TCR CDR3 RT-PCR. TCRdb redid the calling of the multiplex PCR reads with MiXCR, one entry per CDR3 protein. The sample records fewer than 550,000 distinct CDR3 sequences, 24% being singletons. The specimen sequenced was blood. These receptors originate from a woman younger than 45 with Graves' ophthalmopathy.

This clonotype showed up many times. The chain combines TRBV5-5 with TRBJ2-2, with D unresolved. Trimming cost V 0 bases and J 14 bases, with 11 bases left between them. CDR3 length equals 12 residues. Per germline, CDR1 SGHKS and CDR2 YYEKEE (reference sequence). The CDR3 DNA is TGTGCCAGCAGCTTGGAAGGGCAGGCACTGTTTTTT. Translated: CASSLEGQALFF.

The sample holds many counts of this clonotype. The rearrangement uses TRBV27 and TRBJ2-5; the D is unclear. This CDR3 comprises 15 residues. Trimming stripped 3 bases from V and 5 bases from J, with 16 bases between. CDR1 is MNHEY and CDR2 is SMNVEV in the germline V gene (reference sequence). Here the CDR3 reads CASSFSPETWETQYF. The CDR3 bases are TGTGCCAGCAGTTTTTCGCCCGAAACTTGGGAGACCCAGTACTTC.

This clonotype has ten or more counts. The chain carries TRBV20-1 and TRBJ2-7; D is perhaps TRBD1 or TRBD2 (5 bases each). The germline CDR1 and CDR2 sequences are DFQATT and SNEGSKA (reference sequence). This CDR3 has 12 residues. Trimming left V 2 bases short and J 9 bases short, with 14 bases between. The CDR3 region has the DNA TGCAGTGCTAGACCCACAGGCGGAGGGCAGTACTTC. This encodes CSARPTGGGQYF.

V gene TRBV4-1 combines with J gene TRBJ2-7; D is perhaps TRBD2 (7 bases). The ends were cut back, 5 bases at V and 6 bases at J, with 17 bases in the middle. The CDR3 covers 14 residues. The V gene's germline CDR1 is MGHRA and CDR2 YSYEKL. The CDR3 sequence is CASSAEGGRPEQYF. The CDR3 nucleotides read TGCGCCAGCAGCGCGGAGGGGGGGCGCCCCGAGCAGTACTTC.

In its sample, this clonotype was seen many times. The chain links TRBV12-3 or TRBV12-4 to TRBJ2-4; perhaps TRBD2 as D (5 bases). The CDR3 runs 12 residues. V was cut by 6 bases and J by 9 bases, with 12 bases left in between. Here the CDR3 reads CASSSLEAIQYF. In DNA form, the CDR3 reads TGTGCCAGCAGCTCACTAGAGGCCATTCAGTACTTC.

The chain uses TRBV19 and TRBJ2-6; D gene ambiguous. The CDR3 covers 13 residues. Germline lookup yields CDR1 LNHDA and CDR2 SQIVND (reference sequence). Trimming cost V 7 bases and J 4 bases, with 8 bases left between them. CDR3 amino acids: CASKWHGANVLTF. In DNA form, the CDR3 reads TGTGCCAGTAAATGGCACGGGGCCAACGTCCTGACTTTC.

This clonotype showed up many times. The chain uses TRBV12-3 or TRBV12-4 and TRBJ1-2; 11 nucleotides agree with TRBD1. This CDR3 has 15 residues. Germline trimming cut 5 bases from V and 4 bases from J; bases unmatched to any gene: 6. CDR3 sequence: CASSHRTGGSYGYTF. The CDR3 nucleotides read TGTGCCAGCAGTCACAGGACAGGGGGCAGCTATGGCTACACCTTC.

This clonotype appeared many times. The V call is TRBV10-3, the J call TRBJ2-5; TRBD1 aligns across 10 bases. CDR1 and CDR2 from the germline V gene are ENHRY and SYGVKD. The CDR3 has 14 residues. The V segment lost 3 bases and the J segment 4 bases; nucleotides outside the gene matches: 2. The CDR3 nucleotides read TGTGCCATCAGTGATAGGGACAGGGGAGAGACCCAGTACTTC. This sequence encodes CAISDRDRGETQYF.

This clonotype has a count of ten or more. The chain combines TRBV2 with TRBJ2-2, with D unclear. Germline V gene sequence: CDR1 SNHLY, CDR2 FYNNEI. This CDR3 has 18 residues. V was trimmed by 2 bases and J by 4 bases, leaving 20 bases between them. The CDR3 is CASSERLGILVSTGELFF. The CDR3 DNA reads TGTGCCAGCAGTGAAAGGCTTGGCATTCTCGTCTCCACCGGGGAGCTGTTTTTT.

This chain links TRBV29-1 with TRBJ1-1, with D tentatively TRBD1 (6 bases). V was pared by 6 bases and J by 1 base, with 12 bases between. The CDR3 sequence is 13 residues long. CDR1 is SQVTM and CDR2 is ANQGSEA in the germline V gene. The CDR3 spells CSVTTGSNTEAFF. The CDR3 DNA reads as TGCAGCGTCACTACAGGGTCGAACACTGAAGCTTTCTTT.

CDR3 DNA: TGTGCCTGGGATGCGGCGGGCGAGCAGTACTTC. As protein: CAWDAAGEQYF. The chain carries TRBV30 and TRBJ2-7; tentative D call: TRBD2 (5 bases). The CDR3 has 11 amino acids. CDR1 and CDR2 from the germline V gene are GTSNPN and SVGIG (reference sequence). V lost 5 bases and J lost 6, with 11 bases in between.

This clonotype was counted many times. The chain is built from TRBV7-9 and TRBJ1-2, with D hard to call. Per the germline V gene, CDR1 is SEHNR and CDR2 is FQNEAQ (reference sequence). The CDR3 contains 14 residues. The V end was cut by 5 bases, the J end by 5 bases, with 15 bases between. The CDR3 is CASSPGQRPYGYTF. CDR3 nucleotide sequence: TGTGCCAGCAGCCCCGGGCAGCGACCATATGGCTACACCTTC.

This clonotype was observed at least ten times. This chain connects TRBV28 to TRBJ1-2; perhaps TRBD1 as D (5 bases). This CDR3 comprises 14 residues. Trimming cost V 3 bases and J 4 bases, with 12 bases left between them. Germline CDR1 and CDR2: MDHEN and SYDVKM. This CDR3 reads CASSFLRTLYGYTF. CDR3 DNA: TGTGCCAGCAGTTTCCTCAGGACACTCTATGGCTACACCTTC.

This clonotype has a count of ten or more. The chain recombines TRBV7-9 with TRBJ1-1, with TRBD1 matching 7 bases. The ends lost 1 base at V and 1 base at J; junction bases unmatched: 3. Germline V CDR1 and CDR2: SEHNR, FQNEAQ (reference sequence). The CDR3 has 15 residues. The CDR3 sequence is CASSLGTGQNTEAFF. The CDR3 DNA is TGTGCCAGCAGCTTAGGGACAGGTCAGAACACTGAAGCTTTCTTT.

The CDR3 region is CASRNPTGAYEQYF. DNA for the CDR3: TGTGCCAGCAGGAATCCTACAGGGGCCTACGAGCAGTACTTC. J is TRBJ2-7 and V is TRBV6-1; 7 positions match TRBD1. Germline CDR1 and CDR2: MNHNS and SASEGT. The CDR3 runs to 14 residues. Trimming at V came to 6 bases and at J to 2 bases, leaving 7 bases not matched to a gene.

This clonotype was seen more than once but under ten times. The CDR3 region has the DNA TGTGCCAGCAGTCCCGATGGTGTAGACACTGAAGCTTTCTTT. Amino acid sequence: CASSPDGVDTEAFF. V and J are TRBV12-3 or TRBV12-4 and TRBJ1-1; no clear D gene. This CDR3 comprises 14 residues. V lost 5 bases to trimming and J lost 3 bases, with 13 bases between them.

This clonotype showed up just a few times. V gene TRBV6-2 or TRBV6-3 combines with J gene TRBJ1-1; D may be TRBD1 (6 bases). The CDR3 extends over 15 amino acids. Germline V gives CDR1 MNHEY, CDR2 SVGEGT. Trimming left V 6 bases short and J 2 bases short, with 16 bases between. The CDR3 nucleotides read TGTGCCAGCAGACACCATAGGACAGTTAACACTGAAGCTTTCTTT. It codes for CASRHHRTVNTEAFF.

This clonotype has a count of ten or more. This sequence joins TRBV7-2 and TRBJ1-1; D gene uncertain. CDR3 length equals 17 residues. V was trimmed by 4 bases and J by 1 base, leaving 19 bases between them. From germline, CDR1 is SGHTA and CDR2 FQGNSA. CDR3 coding DNA: TGTGCCAGCAGCTCCGTCCCAATGGGGATATGGAACACTGAAGCTTTCTTT. Translated, it gives CASSSVPMGIWNTEAFF.